These 9 T cell receptor beta chains were sequenced from one sample in a study of technical replicates of blood from several donors. Sequencing used immunoSEQ multiplex PCR; TCRdb keeps in-frame clones, though not all of them. The sample consists of under 75,000 clones, about 94% of them appearing once. Material: T cells isolated from PBMCs. Receptors were obtained from a human donor in good health.

The V call is TRBV15, the J call TRBJ2-7, with 10 bases fitting TRBD1. J lost 4 bases, V lost 4 bases, and 13 bases had no gene match. Germline V CDR1 and CDR2: LNHNV, YYDKDF (reference sequence). The CDR3 is made up of 17 amino acids. In DNA form, the CDR3 reads TGTGCCACCAGCACAATACCAGCGGACAGGGGGGTATACGAGCAGTACTTC. It yields the protein CATSTIPADRGVYEQYF.

This clone was recorded a few times. The gene calls are TRBV6-1 and TRBJ2-7; D may be TRBD1 (5 bases). The CDR3 covers 12 residues. CDR1 and CDR2 from the germline V gene are MNHNS and SASEGT. V lost 6 bases and J lost 2, with 8 bases in between. The CDR3 spells CASRDTTYEQYF. The CDR3 DNA is TGTGCCAGCAGGGACACTACCTACGAGCAGTACTTC.

V usage is TRBV10-3 and J usage is TRBJ1-1; 11 nucleotides agree with TRBD1. The CDR3 runs 13 residues. Losses at the gene ends were 10 bases for V and 4 bases for J; bases not matched to a gene: 5. From germline, CDR1 is ENHRY and CDR2 SYGVKD. For the CDR3, the DNA is TGTGCCACCGGGGACAGGGGGGGCACTGAAGCTTTCTTT. It codes for CATGDRGGTEAFF.

The chain recombines TRBV7-9 with TRBJ2-7, with D perhaps matching TRBD1 (6 bases). Germline CDR1 reads SEHNR; CDR2 reads FQNEAQ (reference sequence). V was clipped by 5 bases and J by 2 bases, with 13 bases between them. The CDR3 spans 14 residues. CDR3 in amino acids: CASSPRQDPYEQYF. CDR3 DNA sequence: TGTGCCAGCAGCCCCCGACAGGATCCCTACGAGCAGTACTTC.

This chain links TRBV19 with TRBJ2-5; 10 bases align to TRBD2. V dropped 5 bases and J dropped 3; count of bases not matched to a gene: 3. This CDR3 comprises 14 residues. CDR1 LNHDA and CDR2 SQIVND come from the germline V gene (reference sequence). CDR3 protein: CASSWLAGEETQYF. The CDR3 bases are TGTGCCAGTAGTTGGCTAGCGGGGGAAGAGACCCAGTACTTC.

This clone appeared once. The chain uses TRBV2 and TRBJ2-2; 9 positions match TRBD1. The J segment lost 5 bases and the V segment lost 6 bases, leaving 7 bases of the junction unmatched. There are 15 residues in the CDR3. CDR1 is SNHLY, CDR2 FYNNEI, per germline. The CDR3 DNA reads TGTGCCAGCAGGGGCCGGGACAGGGTGACCGGGGAGCTGTTTTTT. It specifies CASRGRDRVTGELFF.

The chain joins TRBV19 to TRBJ1-2; 12 nucleotides align to TRBD1. The CDR3 sequence is 15 residues long. The ends lost 4 bases at V and 8 bases at J; junction bases unmatched: 8. Germline-derived CDR1 and CDR2 are LNHDA and SQIVND (reference sequence). CDR3 sequence (DNA): TGTGCCAGTAGTAACCCGGGACAGGGGGCCCTGGGCTACACCTTC. Translation gives CASSNPGQGALGYTF.

The CDR3 bases are TGTGCCAGCAGCCTCCGCGGTTCTCACTATGGCTACACCTTC. Translation gives CASSLRGSHYGYTF. This sequence joins TRBV7-2 and TRBJ1-2; D not resolved. Trimming cost V 5 bases and J 3 bases, with 13 bases left between them. This CDR3 region has 14 residues. In germline, CDR1 is SGHTA, CDR2 FQGNSA.

The CDR3 nucleotides are TGTGCCAGCAGCTCCCAGGGGCTCGAGCAGTACTTC. Translated, it gives CASSSQGLEQYF. The chain couples TRBV7-2 to TRBJ2-7, with TRBD1 as a possible D gene (6 bases). From germline, CDR1 is SGHTA and CDR2 FQGNSA. V was pared by 4 bases and J by 6 bases, with 10 bases between. CDR3 size: 12 residues. The full variable domain, in which reference TRBV7-2 and TRBJ2-7 provide the parts outside the CDR3, is GAGVSQSPSNKVTEKGKDVELRCDPISGHTALYWYRQSLGQGLEFLIYFQGNSAPDKSGLPSDRFSAERTGGSVSTLTIQRTQQEDSAVYLCASSSQGLEQYFGPGTRLTVT.